These 29 T cell receptor beta chains were all obtained from the same sample, sequenced in a study of T cell changes during pregnancy in multiple sclerosis. Only in-frame clones appear in the TCRdb table, and some are missing; sequencing was by immunoSEQ multiplex PCR. The data contain some 71,000 clones, around 90% of them singletons. The source was CD4+ T cells from peripheral blood mononuclear cells, collected in the third trimester of pregnancy. Receptor source: a female donor in good health, enrolled as a control in a pregnancy study.

The chain carries TRBV5-1 and TRBJ2-5; tentatively, D is TRBD2 (6 bases). The CDR3 length is 15 residues. V was cut by 0 bases and J by 4 bases, with 13 bases left in between. CDR1 is SGHRS and CDR2 is YFSETQ in the germline V gene. CDR3 nucleotides: TGCGCCAGCAGCTTGGCCTGGGGGGTCGGAGAGACCCAGTACTTC. This encodes CASSLAWGVGETQYF.

The rearrangement links TRBV5-4 to TRBJ1-4; TRBD1 agrees at 7 bases. This CDR3 region has 14 residues. Germline V gene data show CDR1 as SGHNT and CDR2 as YYREEE (reference sequence). V lost 3 bases to trimming and J lost 5 bases; unmatched junction nucleotides: 4. The CDR3 DNA is TGTGCCAGCAGCTACAGGGGCCGAAATGAAAAACTGTTTTTT. Protein product: CASSYRGRNEKLFF.

The gene calls are TRBV4-1 and TRBJ2-6, with D tentatively TRBD1 (5 bases). Trimming stripped 3 bases from V and 4 bases from J, with 16 bases between. The CDR3 extends over 17 amino acids. The V gene's germline CDR1 is MGHRA and CDR2 YSYEKL. As DNA, the CDR3 is TGCGCCAGCAGCCATGGGCCAAAGGGGTTCGGGGCCAACGTCCTGACTTTC. It translates to CASSHGPKGFGANVLTF.

In this sample, this clone turned up once. V and J are TRBV7-8 and TRBJ2-4; tentative D call: TRBD2 (5 bases). Germline V gene lookup returns CDR1 SGHVS and CDR2 FQNEAQ. V lost 5 bases, J lost 8 bases, and 16 bases lay in between. This CDR3 is built from 14 residues. The CDR3 region is CASSQKRVPHIQYF. CDR3 sequence (DNA): TGTGCCAGCAGCCAAAAGAGGGTACCGCACATTCAGTACTTC. Based on the CDR3 plus reference TRBV7-8 and TRBJ2-4, the full variable domain is GAGVSQSPRYKVAKRGQDVALRCDPISGHVSLFWYQQALGQGPEFLTYFQNEAQLDKSGLPSDRFFAERPEGSVSTLKIQRTQQEDSAVYLCASSQKRVPHIQYFGAGTRLSVL.

This sequence joins TRBV27 and TRBJ2-5, with 11 bases identical to TRBD1. The CDR3 length is 18 residues. V was clipped by 3 bases and J by 2 bases; unmatched bases: 11. Germline values: CDR1 MNHEY, CDR2 SMNVEV (reference sequence). The CDR3 DNA is TGTGCCAGCAGTTTGCGGACAGGGGGCCTTAAGGTGCAAGAGACCCAGTACTTC. Protein product: CASSLRTGGLKVQETQYF.

The chain couples TRBV7-3 to TRBJ2-3; no clear D gene. Germline CDR1 SGHTA, CDR2 FQGTGA. The CDR3 is 14 amino acids. V was clipped by 3 bases and J by 6 bases, with 13 bases between them. This CDR3 is CASSLYEATDTQYF. The CDR3 DNA reads TGTGCCAGCAGCTTGTATGAAGCAACCGATACGCAGTATTTT.

The CDR3: CASGLGDGEADTQYF. CDR3 coding DNA: TGTGCTAGTGGTTTGGGGGATGGGGAGGCAGATACGCAGTATTTT. The chain links TRBV12-5 to TRBJ2-3, with D possibly being TRBD2 (6 bases). V was shortened by 1 base and J by 4 bases, with 12 bases between the two germline ends. The CDR3 is 15 amino acids. Germline V gives CDR1 LGHNT, CDR2 FRNRAP.

In DNA, the CDR3 is TGTGCCTGGAGTGACCGACAGTATGAAGCTTTCTTT. Protein product: CAWSDRQYEAFF. The V gene is TRBV30, the J gene TRBJ1-1; a possible D gene is TRBD1 (5 bases). The CDR3 has 12 residues. V dropped 1 base and J dropped 7 bases, with 10 bases sitting between them. The germline gives CDR1 GTSNPN, CDR2 SVGIG (reference sequence). The complete variable domain, with remaining parts taken from reference TRBV30 and TRBJ1-1, reads SQTIHQWPATLVQPVGSPLSLECTVEGTSNPNLYWYRQAAGRGLQLLFYSVGIGQISSEVPQNLSASRPQDRQFILSSKKLLLSDSGFYLCAWSDRQYEAFFGQGTRLTVV.

In this sample, this clone turned up once. The chain uses TRBV4-3 and TRBJ2-4; 13 bases line up with TRBD2. CDR1 is LGHNA, CDR2 YSLEER, per germline. J was trimmed by 6 bases and V by 4 bases; bases with no gene match: 9. This CDR3 spans 17 amino acids. The CDR3 region is CASSRTGTSGEANIQYF. CDR3 DNA: TGCGCCAGCAGCCGCACCGGGACTAGCGGGGAGGCAAACATTCAGTACTTC.

V gene TRBV5-1 combines with J gene TRBJ2-5; TRBD1 agrees at 8 bases. The CDR3 contains 15 residues. Germline CDR1 and CDR2: SGHRS and YFSETQ. The ends lost 5 bases at V and 5 bases at J; junction bases unmatched: 11. Here the CDR3 DNA reads TGCGCCAGCAGGTCGTCAGGGGGCGTTGGGGAGACCCAGTACTTC. Encoded protein: CASRSSGGVGETQYF.

The chain uses TRBV10-3 and TRBJ1-3, with 7 positions matching TRBD1. The germline CDR1 and CDR2 sequences are ENHRY and SYGVKD. The CDR3 is 15 amino acids. The ends lost 6 bases at V and 0 bases at J; junction bases unmatched: 5. For the CDR3, the DNA is TGTGCCATCAGGGGACAGCTGAACTCTGGAAACACCATATATTTT. It translates to CAIRGQLNSGNTIYF.

The V gene is TRBV5-4, the J gene TRBJ1-5; D is perhaps TRBD1 (5 bases). The germline V gene has CDR1 SGHNT and CDR2 YYREEE (reference sequence). With 0 bases removed from V and 5 bases from J, the gap between germline ends came to 12 bases. The CDR3 runs to 15 residues. CDR3 coding DNA: TGTGCCAGCAGCTTGGATCAGGGCGGGGATCAGCCCCAGCATTTT. The encoded protein is CASSLDQGGDQPQHF.

The V and J genes are TRBV20-1 and TRBJ2-3; D not resolved. CDR3 length: 11 amino acids. V lost 3 bases and J 4 bases, leaving 5 bases between the germline ends. The germline gives CDR1 DFQATT, CDR2 SNEGSKA (reference sequence). In DNA, the CDR3 is TGCAGTGCTAGTCTCCCAGATACGCAGTATTTT. Its protein product is CSASLPDTQYF.

V usage is TRBV7-9 and J usage is TRBJ2-7; D perhaps matches TRBD2 (5 bases). Trimming left V 5 bases short and J 2 bases short, with 13 bases between. Germline CDR1 reads SEHNR; CDR2 reads FQNEAQ (reference sequence). This CDR3 region has 14 residues. CDR3 sequence: CASSPSWGAYEQYF. CDR3 nucleotides: TGTGCCAGCAGCCCCTCCTGGGGAGCCTACGAGCAGTACTTC.

This clone was picked up one time. The chain combines TRBV5-1 with TRBJ1-6; D gene uncertain. Trimming stripped 4 bases from V and 4 bases from J, with 12 bases between. The CDR3 length is 15 residues. Germline lookup yields CDR1 SGHRS and CDR2 YFSETQ. The CDR3 DNA is TGCGCCAGCAGCCCCGAGAGTTTGTATAATTCACCCCTCCACTTT. It is translated as CASSPESLYNSPLHF. Combining the CDR3 with reference TRBV5-1 and TRBJ1-6 gives the whole variable domain KAGVTQTPRYLIKTRGQQVTLSCSPISGHRSVSWYQQTPGQGLQFLFEYFSETQRNKGNFPGRFSGRQFSNSRSEMNVSTLELGDSALYLCASSPESLYNSPLHFGNGTRLTVT.

This clone was seen just once. The chain employs TRBV14 and TRBJ1-2, with TRBD1 identical over 9 bases. Germline V gene data show CDR1 as SGHDN and CDR2 as FVKESK. The CDR3 has 18 residues. Germline trimming cut 6 bases from V and 1 base from J; bases unmatched to any gene: 15. The CDR3, as DNA: TGTGCCAGCAGTCAAAGTGTGGGACAGGGACTGATTAACTATGGCTACACCTTC. This translates into CASSQSVGQGLINYGYTF.

V is TRBV7-2 and J is TRBJ2-1, with 8 bases aligning to TRBD2. Trimming removed 3 bases from V and 3 bases from J; junction bases left unmatched: 4. The CDR3 runs 15 residues. CDR1 and CDR2 (germline): SGHTA, FQGNSA. CDR3 residues: CASSLSRGGYNEQFF. In DNA, the CDR3 is TGTGCCAGCAGCTTGAGTCGGGGGGGCTACAATGAGCAGTTCTTC.

The chain recombines TRBV10-3 with TRBJ1-1; 8 bases agree with TRBD1. Trimming cost V 5 bases and J 3 bases; bases outside gene matches: 5. CDR1 and CDR2 (germline): ENHRY, SYGVKD. The CDR3 totals 14 residues. This CDR3 reads CAISMDRDDTEAFF. CDR3 nucleotide sequence: TGTGCCATCAGTATGGACAGGGACGACACTGAAGCTTTCTTT.

The chain is built from TRBV7-6 and TRBJ1-3; the D gene is possibly TRBD1 (5 bases). This CDR3 region has 16 residues. The ends were cut back, 0 bases at V and 2 bases at J, with 11 bases in the middle. Per germline, CDR1 SGHVS and CDR2 FNYEAQ. The CDR3 reads CASSLAVEGTGNTIYF. The CDR3 DNA is TGTGCCAGCAGCTTAGCGGTGGAGGGGACTGGAAACACCATATATTTT.

The chain recombines TRBV2 with TRBJ1-6, with TRBD1 identical over 9 bases. The CDR3 sequence is 14 residues long. V lost 6 bases, J lost 9 bases, and 6 bases stayed unmatched. From germline, CDR1 is SNHLY and CDR2 FYNNEI. The CDR3 sequence: CASRADRGASPLHF. CDR3 sequence (DNA): TGTGCCAGCAGGGCGGACAGGGGAGCTTCACCCCTCCACTTT.

This chain uses TRBV5-6 with TRBJ1-3; 8 bases agree with TRBD1. This CDR3 is built from 16 residues. V shed 0 bases, J shed 8 bases, and the junction held 10 bases outside the gene matches. The V gene's germline CDR1 is SGHDT and CDR2 YYEEEE. This chain's CDR3 is CASSLAPGGYRDTIYF. The DNA for the CDR3 is TGTGCCAGCAGCTTGGCCCCAGGGGGCTATCGAGACACCATATATTTT.

The chain employs TRBV4-1 and TRBJ1-2, with a tentative D call TRBD1 (6 bases). The CDR3 is 13 amino acids. The germline CDR1 and CDR2 sequences are MGHRA and YSYEKL. With 1 base removed from V and 5 bases from J, the gap between germline ends came to 8 bases. In DNA form, the CDR3 reads TGCGCCAGCAGCCAAGGGACAGCGTATGGCTACACCTTC. Translating it yields CASSQGTAYGYTF.

This chain uses TRBV6-4 with TRBJ1-2, with 9 bases that match TRBD1. This CDR3 is 13 amino acids long. CDR1 MRHNA and CDR2 SNTAGT come from the germline V gene. Trimming cost V 2 bases and J 10 bases; bases outside gene matches: 5. This CDR3 is CASSDGTGSFYTF. In nucleotides, the CDR3 is TGTGCCAGCAGTGACGGGACAGGGTCCTTCTACACCTTC.

The chain has TRBV19 and TRBJ1-6; D may be TRBD1 (6 bases). Germline V gene data show CDR1 as LNHDA and CDR2 as SQIVND (reference sequence). The CDR3 runs 14 residues. Trimming took off 10 bases at V and 9 bases at J, with 19 bases between the two ends. Written as DNA, the CDR3 is TGTGCCACCGCGGGTCCAGGGGATGGTTCACCCCTCCACTTT. It encodes CATAGPGDGSPLHF. Together with reference TRBV19 and TRBJ1-6, the CDR3 gives the full variable domain: DGGITQSPKYLFRKEGQNVTLSCEQNLNHDAMYWYRQDPGQGLRLIYYSQIVNDFQKGDIAEGYSVSREKKESFPLTVTSAQKNPTAFYLCATAGPGDGSPLHFGNGTRLTVT.

The chain employs TRBV10-3 and TRBJ1-2; D not resolved. The CDR3 consists of 14 residues. The V end lost 4 bases, the J end lost 0 bases, and 9 bases lay between the germline ends. Germline values: CDR1 ENHRY, CDR2 SYGVKD. This CDR3 is CAISVAEANYGYTF. Written as DNA, the CDR3 is TGTGCCATCAGTGTGGCAGAAGCTAACTATGGCTACACCTTC.

V gene TRBV5-4 combines with J gene TRBJ2-3; D not certain. The ends were cut back, 5 bases at V and 0 bases at J, with 13 bases in the middle. Germline assignment: CDR1 SGHNT and CDR2 YYREEE (reference sequence). CDR3 length: 15 amino acids. The CDR3 sequence: CASRESISSTDTQYF. The CDR3 coding sequence is TGTGCCAGCAGGGAGTCTATTTCGAGCACAGATACGCAGTATTTT.

The chain uses TRBV7-9 and TRBJ2-7; tentatively, D is TRBD1 (6 bases). V lost 7 bases to trimming and J lost 6 bases, with 16 bases between them. Germline CDR1 is SEHNR and CDR2 is FQNEAQ (reference sequence). CDR3 length: 13 residues. CDR3 bases: TGTGCCAGCACCACGGACAGCCCGTTCGAGCAGTACTTC. It yields the protein CASTTDSPFEQYF.

As concerns this clone: Mismatch with germline at one junction end may stem from a read error. This chain links TRBV11-2 with TRBJ1-1, with 7 positions matching TRBD1. The CDR3 spans 14 residues. From germline, CDR1 is SGHAT and CDR2 FQNNGV. This CDR3 is CASSLDRAGTEAFF. In DNA form, the CDR3 reads TGTGCCAGCAGCCTAGACAGGGCAGGGACTGAAGCTTTCTTT.

V gene TRBV9 combines with J gene TRBJ1-6, with D hard to call. V was shortened by 3 bases and J by 7 bases, with 5 bases between the two germline ends. Germline loops: CDR1 SGDLS, CDR2 YYNGEE. This CDR3 comprises 12 residues. CDR3 in DNA: TGTGCCAGCAGCGCAGTCAATTCACCCCTCCACTTT. Translating it yields CASSAVNSPLHF.